A selection of T cell receptor beta chains follows, all from one sample in a study of shared clonotypes between healthy human individuals. TCRdb keeps only in-frame clones here, not all; method: immunoSEQ multiplex PCR. The data show roughly 2.1 million clones, under 95% seen once. The specimen sequenced was naive CD8+ T cells from PBMCs. These TCRs come from a man aged 18 to 29 in good health. Some clones in this sample may be carry-over from other donors' samples. Both conserved end residues are part of each CDR3.

j_call: TRBJ2-5
v_call: TRBV5-5
cdr3_length: 13
cdr3_aa: CASSTLGRETQYF

j_call: TRBJ2-7
v_call: TRBV7-9
cdr3_length: 13
cdr3_aa: CASSLGHLYEQYF

j_call: TRBJ2-3
v_call: TRBV11-2
cdr3_length: 17
cdr3_aa: CASSYWTGGRSTDTQYF

j_call: TRBJ2-2
v_call: TRBV6-1
cdr3_length: 15
cdr3_aa: CASRGQGANTGELFF

j_call: TRBJ2-1
v_call: TRBV7-3
cdr3_length: 15
cdr3_aa: CASSLAGGGDNEQFF

j_call: TRBJ1-1
v_call: TRBV30
cdr3_length: 10
cdr3_aa: CASDSVEAFF

j_call: TRBJ2-7
v_call: TRBV4-1
cdr3_length: 18
cdr3_aa: CASSQEEIEDWFSYEQYF

j_call: TRBJ2-1
v_call: TRBV7-9
cdr3_length: 15
cdr3_aa: CASTIGDTGYNEQFF

j_call: TRBJ1-1
v_call: TRBV5-6
cdr3_length: 14
cdr3_aa: CASSWDRMNTEAFF

j_call: TRBJ2-2
v_call: TRBV7-6
cdr3_length: 19
cdr3_aa: CASSLEGRGYQLNTGELFF

j_call: TRBJ2-7
v_call: TRBV10-2
cdr3_length: 14
cdr3_aa: CASGLVNTIYEQYF

j_call: TRBJ2-7
v_call: TRBV19
cdr3_length: 18
cdr3_aa: CASSIQGRQGPSLNEQYF

j_call: TRBJ2-7
v_call: TRBV6-6
cdr3_length: 15
cdr3_aa: CASSYGAGLDYEQYF

j_call: TRBJ2-7
v_call: TRBV19
cdr3_length: 15
cdr3_aa: CASSPIQGAADEQYF

j_call: TRBJ1-4
v_call: TRBV5-1
cdr3_length: 15
cdr3_aa: CASSLAFGVNEKLFF

j_call: TRBJ2-7
v_call: TRBV7-2
cdr3_length: 16
cdr3_aa: CASSLAAVEPVHEQYF

j_call: TRBJ2-1
v_call: TRBV30
cdr3_length: 15
cdr3_aa: CAWRIGQPGGNEQFF

j_call: TRBJ2-7
v_call: TRBV6-5
cdr3_length: 15
cdr3_aa: CASSQTGTGGFEQYF

j_call: TRBJ1-1
v_call: TRBV6-1
cdr3_length: 13
cdr3_aa: CATGGYFDTEAFF

j_call: TRBJ2-3
v_call: TRBV6-5
cdr3_length: 13
cdr3_aa: CASAGGVTDTQYF

j_call: TRBJ2-5
v_call: TRBV19
cdr3_length: 15
cdr3_aa: CASSPREAFQETQYF

j_call: TRBJ2-3
v_call: TRBV9
cdr3_length: 16
cdr3_aa: CASSAGTSGRADTQYF

j_call: TRBJ1-3
v_call: TRBV9
cdr3_length: 12
cdr3_aa: CASSVDRNTIYF

j_call: TRBJ2-1
v_call: TRBV9
cdr3_length: 15
cdr3_aa: CASSVDGRAEDEQFF

j_call: TRBJ1-5
v_call: TRBV7-2
cdr3_length: 16
cdr3_aa: CASSLRAGQGRQPQHF

j_call: TRBJ1-1
v_call: TRBV29-1
cdr3_length: 12
cdr3_aa: CSARQENTEAFF

j_call: TRBJ2-7
v_call: TRBV9
cdr3_length: 14
cdr3_aa: CASSVGLNSYEQYF